The rows below give T cell receptor beta chains drawn from one sample of a study of cytomegalovirus exposure and HLA in healthy donors. Some clones are missing from TCRdb's copy, which holds only in-frame ones; the method was immunoSEQ multiplex PCR. The table lists 75,000 to 95,000 clones. Sequenced sample: PBMCs. The receptors originated from a man aged 25 to 40 in good health and CMV-seronegative. CDR3s include the opening cysteine and the closing phenylalanine or tryptophan. Fields, in order: V gene, J gene, CDR3 protein.

TRBV9,TRBJ2-7,CASSHGGLAGVREQYF
TRBV18,TRBJ2-3,CASSLLAGGPKDTQYF
TRBV4-2,TRBJ1-6,CASSQEGTENSPLHF
TRBV29-1,TRBJ2-7,CSVMGRGTYEQYF
TRBV4-2,TRBJ2-1,CASSLGLAGGNEQFF
TRBV11-3,TRBJ2-2,CASSLARGGTGELFF
TRBV9,TRBJ2-1,CASSVEISGRQGYEQFF
TRBV5-6,TRBJ2-2,CASSPPVGGADTGELFF
TRBV7-9,TRBJ1-1,CASSTDRGPDTEAFF
TRBV4-1,TRBJ2-1,CASSQDKGQGASDEQFF
TRBV10-3,TRBJ2-1,CAISQLDKNNEQFF
TRBV4-2,TRBJ2-5,CASSQDLRETQYF
TRBV5-1,TRBJ2-3,CASSPPSTGASTDTQCF
TRBV7-2,TRBJ2-7,CASSLARGEGYEQYF
TRBV7-9,TRBJ1-1,CASSFDREAFF
TRBV6-5,TRBJ1-5,CASSYLDTLGNQPQHF
TRBV7-9,TRBJ2-1,CASSLEYEQFF
TRBV5-6,TRBJ2-5,CASSTRTGAVETQYF
TRBV6-1,TRBJ1-1,CASGGGWANTEAFF
TRBV7-2,TRBJ2-1,CASSLDWAYNEQFF
TRBV2,TRBJ1-5,CASSETGLKQPQHF
TRBV7-9,TRBJ2-5,CASNTWGRGSETQYF
TRBV6-5,TRBJ2-7,CASSPLAGDRYEQYF
TRBV18,TRBJ2-2,CASSPQSGELFF
TRBV27,TRBJ2-7,CASRTGNNEQYF
TRBV7-9,TRBJ2-3,CASSHHRGEGDTQYF
TRBV7-9,TRBJ2-3,CASSSGTGDTDTQYF
TRBV28,TRBJ1-1,CATDPGEKPEAFF
TRBV11-1,TRBJ2-7,CASSSDRTYYEQYF
TRBV6-5,TRBJ2-5,CAAGRAEETQYF
TRBV7-3,TRBJ1-2,CASSPGLSYGYTF
TRBV15,TRBJ2-7,CATSELAGGLYEQYF
TRBV27,TRBJ2-6,CASSPRTGPAGANVLTF
TRBV30,TRBJ2-1,CAWSVGGVEFF
TRBV11-1,TRBJ1-5,CASSAGPNQPQHF
TRBV7-7,TRBJ2-3,CASSLAGVPDTQYF
TRBV7-9,TRBJ2-1,CASSPPAATRDNEQFF
TRBV7-6,TRBJ1-3,CASSLYTGWGNTIYF
TRBV9,TRBJ1-4,CASSAPGQGARIEKLFF
TRBV6-5,TRBJ2-3,CASSYSSGSGTDTQYF
TRBV29-1,TRBJ1-2,CSVEGGDRGRSGYTF
TRBV27,TRBJ2-7,CASSLGTSGSGYEQYF
TRBV29-1,TRBJ1-1,CSVEDLPRASAATEAFF